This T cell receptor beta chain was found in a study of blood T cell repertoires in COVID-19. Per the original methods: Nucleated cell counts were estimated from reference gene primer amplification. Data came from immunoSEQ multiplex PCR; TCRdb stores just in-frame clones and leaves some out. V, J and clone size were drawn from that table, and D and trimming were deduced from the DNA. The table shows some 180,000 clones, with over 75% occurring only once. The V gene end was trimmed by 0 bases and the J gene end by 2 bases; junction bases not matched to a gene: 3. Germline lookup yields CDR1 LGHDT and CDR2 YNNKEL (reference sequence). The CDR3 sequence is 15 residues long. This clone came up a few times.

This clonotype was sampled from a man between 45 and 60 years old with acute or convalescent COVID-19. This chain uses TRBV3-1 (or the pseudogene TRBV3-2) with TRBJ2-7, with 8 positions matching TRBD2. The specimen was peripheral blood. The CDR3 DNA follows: TGTGCCAGCAGCCAAGACCCTAGCGGGCCCTACGAGCAGTACTTC. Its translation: CASSQDPSGPYEQYF.